This T cell receptor beta chain originates from a study of identical twins (dated by TCRdb to 2016 to 2018). Regarding the research as a whole: TCR alpha and beta repertoires from monozygotic twins, unrelated adults of various ages and cord blood were deep-sequenced to test whether fetal clonotypes persist. Replicate twin experiments were performed at different times using different library preparation protocols to rule out contamination. Study-wide conclusions, independent of this receptor: Out-of-frame TCR alpha sharing in monozygotic twins was systematically underestimated by recombination models, whereas sharing between unrelated individuals was in agreement with the recombination models. Excess twin sharing in beta out-of-frame sequences was weaker because fewer shared sequences lowered the signal-to-noise ratio. Out-of-frame TCR alpha sequences shared between twins showed an excess of low generation-probability sequences compared with coincidental sharing between unrelated individuals. Invariant T cells such as MAIT and iNKT could partly confound zero-insertion analyses, though diverse VJ usage argued against this for most clonotypes. Fewer insertions were carried by abundant cord blood beta clonotypes, a similar but weaker trend appeared in young adult naive repertoires, and no such trend appeared in memory repertoires. Because the same donors could not be followed over many years, conclusions were based on cross-sectional statistical analysis.

As regards this clonotype: Its antigen target is currently unknown. Base qualities are missing; no much larger clone stands one base away.

Library prep was done by 5' RACE. The sequencer listed for this sample is Illumina HiSeq 2000. A universal primer binding site was introduced by template switching, and a unique molecular identifier was present in the final cDNA, enabling accurate counting of TCR cDNA molecules. Specific primers in the conserved constant-segment region were used to synthesize first-strand cDNA for the TCR alpha and beta chains. To control for contamination, each cDNA library was double barcoded with a SMART-Mk sample barcode plus Illumina barcodes. TruSeq adapter sequences along with Illumina sample barcodes were introduced in two successive PCR steps. Sequencing of the TCR alpha and beta cDNA libraries was done on the Illumina HiSeq platform using custom primers. Under the source paper's analysis protocol: Raw reads were processed with MiGEC to extract unique molecular identifiers, and MiXCR was used to determine CDR3 positions. Recombination models were inferred per individual with the repgenHMM and IGoR tools using an EM algorithm. Shared clonotypes were analyzed with the tcR package in R, and sharing was normalized by the product of cloneset sizes. To study raw recombination free of thymic and clonal selection effects, out-of-frame nonproductive sequences were analyzed. In TCRdb, the public reads were trimmed at Q25 with fastp and aligned with MiXCR, with productive beta chains retained. CDR3 protein duplicates are merged, each entry listing the most common genes and DNA. Clone size and V and J calls follow TCRdb, not the original study. The sample contains 1,800,000 or so distinct CDR3 sequences, roughly a third of them found a single time. 0.25% to 0.3% of the sample comes from the top ten.

V was cut back by 3 bases and J by 2 bases, leaving a gap of 7 bases between them. The cysteine opens and the phenylalanine closes a CDR3 of 13 amino acids. Just CDR3 DNA is preserved here, 39 bases in frame from base 1. Every donor in the study was a healthy Caucasian. Source material: cord blood. The receptor was isolated from a newborn girl in good health. This chain joins TRBV12-3 or TRBV12-4 to TRBJ2-5, with no confidently assigned D gene. CDR3 protein: CASSFSSQETQYF. The sequenced DNA: TGTGCCAGCAGTTTTTCTAGTCAAGAGACCCAGTACTTC.